This note documents a single T cell receptor beta chain sequence. Produced via immunoSEQ multiplex PCR; TCRdb's table is partial and in-frame only. The sample lists about 82,000 clones, about 80% occurring once. The sample originates from a study of blood T cell repertoires in COVID-19. For the study at large: Both acute and convalescent COVID-19 samples were obtained from the United States, Italy and Spain.

Germline-derived CDR1 and CDR2 are MDHEN and SYDVKM. CDR3 length: 19 residues. V was pared by 0 bases and J by 0 bases, with 15 bases between. Sequenced input: peripheral blood. The chain couples TRBV28 to TRBJ1-6; D perhaps matches TRBD1 (6 bases). This receptor was obtained from a woman aged 40 to 49 with active or convalescent COVID-19. Here the CDR3 reads CASSLWGGAGSSYNSPLHF. The DNA of the CDR3 is TGTGCCAGCAGTTTATGGGGGGGGGCAGGGAGCTCCTATAATTCACCCCTCCACTTT.